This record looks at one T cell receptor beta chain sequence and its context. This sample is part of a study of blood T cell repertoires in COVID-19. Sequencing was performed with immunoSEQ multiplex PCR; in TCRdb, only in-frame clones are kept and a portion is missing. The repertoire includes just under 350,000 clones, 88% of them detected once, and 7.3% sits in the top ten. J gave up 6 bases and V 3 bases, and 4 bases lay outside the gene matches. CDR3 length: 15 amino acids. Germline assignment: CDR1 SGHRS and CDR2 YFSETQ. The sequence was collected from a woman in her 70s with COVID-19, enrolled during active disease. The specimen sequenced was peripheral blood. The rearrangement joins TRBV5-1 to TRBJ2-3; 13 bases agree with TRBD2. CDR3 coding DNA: TGCGCCAGCAGCTCATCGACTAGCGGGGGGGATACGCAGTATTTT. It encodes CASSSSTSGGDTQYF. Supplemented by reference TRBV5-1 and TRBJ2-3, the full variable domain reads KAGVTQTPRYLIKTRGQQVTLSCSPISGHRSVSWYQQTPGQGLQFLFEYFSETQRNKGNFPGRFSGRQFSNSRSEMNVSTLELGDSALYLCASSSSTSGGDTQYFGPGTRLTVL.